The entry below gives a single T cell receptor (beta chain) sequence along with its context. TCRdb reprocessed the 5' RACE reads with MiXCR, giving one entry per CDR3 protein. The sample has around 290,000 distinct CDR3 sequences, roughly 10% seen once. This CDR3 spans 14 amino acids. The trim removed 6 bases at V and 5 bases at J, leaving 2 bases unmatched. This sample is part of a study of identical twins. The same sample was also used in a study of yellow fever vaccine responses in identical twins. This second study says: Twins' vaccine T cell responses were reported to seem partly convergent and partly personalized.

This chain joins TRBV12-3 or TRBV12-4 and TRBJ2-5; TRBD2 aligns across 14 bases. This sequence originates from a woman younger than 30 in good health. The sequenced sample was CD8+ T cells sorted from blood. The CDR3 spells CASRTSGGDETQYF. The CDR3 bases are TGTGCCAGCAGGACTAGCGGGGGGGACGAGACCCAGTACTTC.